This T cell receptor beta chain was observed in a study of blood T cells in healthy people across ages. This clonotype was recorded a few times. After removal of 5 bases from V and 8 bases from J, the junction contained 17 bases not matched to a gene. CDR1 SEHNR and CDR2 FQNEAQ come from the germline V gene (reference sequence). This CDR3 spans 16 amino acids. It was with a sample-barcoded 5' primer and a J-beta primer mix that a second PCR of about 6 to 12 cycles was run. TCRdb re-called the 5' RACE reads through MiXCR, storing one row per CDR3 protein. This table holds hundreds of thousands of distinct CDR3 sequences, approximately 30% found once.

The rearrangement uses TRBV7-9 and TRBJ1-2; 7 positions match TRBD1. The sample was blood. The sequence was obtained from a woman aged 80 or older in good health. The chain's CDR3 is CASSLEGDRRQGGYTF. In DNA, the CDR3 is TGTGCCAGCAGCCTCGAAGGAGACAGGAGACAGGGAGGCTACACCTTC.